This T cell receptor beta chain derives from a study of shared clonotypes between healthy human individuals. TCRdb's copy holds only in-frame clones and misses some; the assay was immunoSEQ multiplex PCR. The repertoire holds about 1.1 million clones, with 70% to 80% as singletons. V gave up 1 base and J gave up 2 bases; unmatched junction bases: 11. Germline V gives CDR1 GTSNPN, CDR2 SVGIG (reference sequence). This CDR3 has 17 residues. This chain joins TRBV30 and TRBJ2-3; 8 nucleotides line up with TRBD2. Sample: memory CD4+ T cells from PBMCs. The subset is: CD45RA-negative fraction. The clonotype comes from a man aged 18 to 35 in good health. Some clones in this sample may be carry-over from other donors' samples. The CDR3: CAWSAPGSGSYTDTQYF. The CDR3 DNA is TGTGCCTGGAGTGCCCCGGGGAGCGGGAGTTACACAGATACGCAGTATTTT.